These T cell receptor beta chains were read from a single sample in a study of cytomegalovirus exposure and HLA in healthy donors. Data came from immunoSEQ multiplex PCR; TCRdb stores just in-frame clones and leaves some out. The sample lists around 100,000 clones, roughly 85% seen once, with around 23% in the top ten. The sequencing sample was made of PBMCs. These receptors came from a man aged 25 to 40 in good health and CMV-seropositive. CDR3s include the opening cysteine and the closing phenylalanine or tryptophan. A D gene is named only where the DNA matches it firmly. Clone size is shown for a subset of rows, as once, few, many or a class of expanded clone.

J,D,V,size,CDR3,DNA
TRBJ1-6,NA,TRBV5-5,NA,CASSRGLYSPLHF,TGTGCCAGCAGCCGAGGACTTTATTCACCCCTCCACTTT
TRBJ1-2,NA,TRBV10-3,NA,CAISEYREGGYTF,TGTGCCATCAGTGAGTACAGGGAGGGCGGCTACACCTTC
TRBJ2-6,TRBD2,TRBV7-9,few,CASQRGTGANVLTF,TGTGCCAGCCAGCGGGGCACTGGGGCCAACGTCCTGACTTTC
TRBJ1-5,NA,TRBV19,NA,CASSMAGVIKPQHF,TGTGCCAGTAGTATGGCAGGGGTTATCAAGCCCCAGCATTTT
TRBJ1-1,TRBD1,TRBV6-6,few,CASSSRDRGRPTEAFF,TGTGCCAGCAGTTCCCGGGACAGGGGGCGCCCCACTGAAGCTTTCTTT
TRBJ2-3,TRBD2,TRBV5-4,NA,CASSQGTSGLTDTQYF,TGTGCCAGCAGCCAAGGGACTAGCGGGCTCACAGATACGCAGTATTTT
TRBJ2-3,TRBD1,TRBV18,NA,CASSPLNRGSDTQYF,TGTGCCAGCTCACCACTTAACAGGGGGTCGGATACGCAGTATTTT
TRBJ1-2,NA,TRBV11-3,NA,CASSAQGNYGYTF,TGTGCCAGCAGCGCACAGGGTAACTATGGCTACACCTTC
TRBJ2-6,NA,TRBV2,once,CASFRGAGANVLTF,TGTGCCAGCTTCAGGGGCGCTGGGGCCAACGTCCTGACTTTC
TRBJ2-2,NA,TRBV5-1,NA,CASSLPDGELFF,TGCGCCAGCAGCTTGCCAGACGGGGAGCTGTTTTTT
TRBJ2-2,TRBD1,TRBV12-5,NA,CASGRDRVPGELFF,TGTGCTAGTGGTAGAGACAGGGTCCCCGGGGAGCTGTTTTTT
TRBJ1-3,NA,TRBV5-4,few,CASSRGQPAPSGNTIYF,TGTGCCAGCAGCCGAGGACAGCCAGCCCCCTCTGGAAACACCATATATTTT
TRBJ1-1,NA,TRBV4-1,NA,CASSQGKGSMNTEAFF,TGCGCCAGCAGCCAAGGGAAAGGGAGTATGAACACTGAAGCTTTCTTT
TRBJ2-5,TRBD2,TRBV2,few,CASSWTSGGRETQYF,TGTGCCAGCAGTTGGACTAGCGGGGGCCGGGAGACCCAGTACTTC
TRBJ1-1,NA,TRBV6-5,NA,CASSPTPPTEAFF,TGTGCCAGCAGTCCGACACCCCCCACTGAAGCTTTCTTT
TRBJ1-2,TRBD1,TRBV7-2,NA,CATGTALNYGYTF,TGTGCCACGGGGACAGCTCTTAACTATGGCTACACCTTC
TRBJ1-5,TRBD1,TRBV18,few,CASSPQGVGSNQPQHF,TGTGCCAGCTCACCCCAGGGGGTAGGGAGCAATCAGCCCCAGCATTTT
TRBJ1-1,NA,TRBV27,few,CASSNGPSRGNTEAFF,TGTGCCAGCAGTAACGGACCGAGTAGGGGTAACACTGAAGCTTTCTTT
TRBJ2-3,NA,TRBV5-1,NA,CASSFSSDTQYF,TGCGCCAGCAGCTTTAGCTCAGATACGCAGTATTTT
TRBJ2-3,NA,TRBV2,NA,CASSDRALEDTQYF,TGTGCCAGCAGTGATCGAGCGTTAGAGGATACGCAGTATTTT
TRBJ1-2,TRBD1,TRBV7-2,NA,CASSLRVGTGNGYTF,TGTGCCAGCAGCTTAAGGGTCGGGACAGGGAATGGCTACACCTTC
TRBJ1-1,NA,TRBV19,once,CASSMDSYTEAFF,TGTGCCAGTAGTATGGACAGTTACACTGAAGCTTTCTTT
TRBJ2-3,NA,TRBV28,NA,CASSPIYTDTQYF,TGTGCCAGCAGTCCTATATACACAGATACGCAGTATTTT
TRBJ2-1,TRBD2,TRBV19,NA,CASSPTSGVGEQFF,TGTGCCAGTAGCCCGACTAGCGGGGTGGGTGAGCAGTTCTTC
TRBJ2-1,NA,TRBV4-2,NA,CASSQGPYNEQFF,TGTGCCAGCAGCCAAGGGCCATACAATGAGCAGTTCTTC
TRBJ1-5,TRBD1,TRBV9,NA,CASSAGTGYPSNQPQHF,TGTGCCAGCAGCGCGGGGACAGGGTATCCCTCCAATCAGCCCCAGCATTTT
TRBJ1-3,TRBD1,TRBV2,NA,CASKTTGGIGNTIYF,TGTGCCAGCAAAACAACAGGGGGAATTGGAAACACCATATATTTT
TRBJ2-1,NA,TRBV15,NA,CATSRDLGGPSYNEQFF,TGTGCCACCAGCAGAGACCTCGGGGGGCCCTCCTACAATGAGCAGTTCTTC
TRBJ1-3,NA,TRBV9,NA,CASSALGGGTGNTIYF,TGTGCCAGCAGCGCCCTGGGAGGAGGGACTGGAAACACCATATATTTT
TRBJ2-3,NA,TRBV4-1,NA,CASSQDGFYTDTQYF,TGCGCCAGCAGCCAAGACGGGTTCTACACAGATACGCAGTATTTT
TRBJ2-1,TRBD2,TRBV27,few,CASTLRGGAEQFF,TGTGCCAGCACACTCCGGGGGGGCGCGGAGCAGTTCTTC
TRBJ2-1,TRBD2,TRBV12-5,once,CASGSSSSGGSYNEQFF,TGTGCTAGTGGTTCCTCCTCTAGCGGTGGCTCCTACAATGAGCAGTTCTTC
TRBJ1-3,NA,TRBV4-2,NA,CAGSPQFQTDLGTIYF,TGTGCCGGCAGCCCACAATTCCAGACAGATTTGGGCACCATATATTTT
TRBJ1-5,TRBD1,TRBV27,NA,CASSFRTGGISNQPQHF,TGTGCCAGCAGTTTTCGGACAGGGGGGATCAGCAATCAGCCCCAGCATTTT